The T cell receptor beta chain under discussion was sequenced for a study of graft-versus-host responses after intestinal transplantation. V lost 2 bases and J 1 base, leaving 5 bases between the germline ends. The germline V gene has CDR1 SGHNT and CDR2 YENEEA. CDR3 length: 13 amino acids. To note about this clone: The antigen is undetermined.

The method was immunoSEQ multiplex PCR; TCRdb's version includes in-frame clones alone and lacks a portion of them. This sample yields tens of thousands of clones, of which approximately 89% are seen a single time; less than 0.45% belongs to the top ten. Overall study results and limits: There were GvH clones found in recipient marrow, and some of them appeared first in ileum or blood.

The chain carries TRBV11-3 and TRBJ1-1; D ambiguous. This clonotype was obtained from a human donor who was the organ donor for an intestinal transplant. The specimen comprised unstimulated CD4+ T cells sorted from spleen or lymph node cells, sampled before transplant. The CDR3, as DNA: TGTGCCAGCAGCTTATACGGGAACACTGAAGCTTTCTTT. Residues: CASSLYGNTEAFF.